The 25 T cell receptor beta chains reported below all come from one sample, sequenced in a study of T-cell reconstitution after alpha-beta-depleted transplantation in children. This sample's TCRbeta library carried unique molecular identifier barcodes. From the PCR reads, TCRdb called clonotypes with MiXCR, one entry per CDR3 protein. In the table there are approximately 30,000 distinct CDR3 sequences, about 7% of which are singletons. Their antigens are not known. Findings of the study overall: Two months or so post-transplant, alpha-beta T cells reportedly derived from several hundred expanded graft clones.

Sequenced material: peripheral blood, taken 60 days after TCRalphabeta/CD19-depleted stem cell transplant. The receptors stem from a child younger than two who had a stem cell transplant for acute myeloid leukemia, so the T cells may come from the graft donor.

The table lists this clonotype with many counts. The V gene is TRBV4-3, the J gene TRBJ2-4, with TRBD2 as a possible D gene (6 bases). Germline-derived CDR1 and CDR2 are LGHNA and YSLEER. There are 15 residues in the CDR3. V lost 0 bases and J lost 1, with 7 bases in between. In DNA, the CDR3 is TGCGCCAGCAGCCAAGAAGGGAGGGCCAAAAACATTCAGTACTTC. Amino acids: CASSQEGRAKNIQYF.

Many counts were recorded for this clonotype. The chain recombines TRBV29-1 with TRBJ2-2; D gene ambiguous. From germline, CDR1 is SQVTM and CDR2 ANQGSEA. V lost 4 bases and J 1 base, leaving 7 bases between the germline ends. The CDR3 length is 13 residues. Written as DNA, the CDR3 is TGCAGCGTTGTGGGTCTGAACACCGGGGAGCTGTTTTTT. Translated: CSVVGLNTGELFF.

There are many counts of this clonotype. This is likely a read error, given that the CDR3 carries no conserved phenylalanine or tryptophan at its end. The DNA is left out, because the CDR3 cannot be placed on it with certainty; the CDR3 is given as TCRdb lists it. CDR3 sequence reads: CASSPEVTRP. The chain combines TRBV14 with TRBJ2-7. The CDR3 length equals 10 residues, ends included. Germline CDR1 and CDR2: SGHDN and FVKESK.

This clonotype has a count of ten or more. The chain links TRBV7-9 to TRBJ2-7; 7 bases are a match to TRBD1. The V gene's germline CDR1 is SEHNR and CDR2 FQNEAQ (reference sequence). Trimming took 4 bases from V and 0 from J; bases not matched to a gene: 9. This CDR3 has 16 amino acids. As DNA, the CDR3 is TGTGCCAGCAGCTCCCTTCGGGACAGAAGCTCCTACGAGCAGTACTTC. It codes for CASSSLRDRSSYEQYF. The full variable domain, its missing parts supplied by reference TRBV7-9 and TRBJ2-7, is DTGVSQNPRHKITKRGQNVTFRCDPISEHNRLYWYRQTLGQGPEFLTYFQNEAQLEKSRLLSDRFSAERPKGSFSTLEIQRTEQGDSAMYLCASSSLRDRSSYEQYFGPGTRLTVT.

This clonotype was found many times. The rearrangement links TRBV28 to TRBJ2-7, with 8 nucleotides matching TRBD2. With 5 bases clipped from V and 0 bases from J, the junction kept 9 bases outside the gene matches. The CDR3 length is 16 residues. Germline V CDR1 and CDR2: MDHEN, SYDVKM. CDR3 coding DNA: TGTGCCAGCAGTCCTCTGGGGGCGGGAGGCTCCTACGAGCAGTACTTC. It codes for CASSPLGAGGSYEQYF.

This clonotype was seen at least ten times. This sequence joins TRBV6-5 and TRBJ2-1, with TRBD1 matching 9 bases. The CDR3 runs 14 residues. The V segment lost 6 bases and the J segment 4 bases; nucleotides outside the gene matches: 4. The germline V gene encodes CDR1 MNHEY and CDR2 SVGAGI. This CDR3 reads CASSLGQGYNEQFF. CDR3 DNA sequence: TGTGCCAGCAGCCTCGGACAGGGGTACAATGAGCAGTTCTTC.

There are many counts of this clonotype. V usage is TRBV30 and J usage is TRBJ2-2; unclear D gene. This CDR3 spans 12 amino acids. V lost 6 bases to trimming and J lost 7 bases, with 12 bases between them. Germline CDR1 reads GTSNPN; CDR2 reads SVGIG (reference sequence). DNA of the CDR3: TGTGCCTGCCCTCCAAGGGTCGGGGAGCTGTTTTTT. Translated: CACPPRVGELFF.

In this sample, this clonotype turned up many times. This chain uses TRBV11-2 with TRBJ2-1; 13 nucleotides agree with TRBD2. The CDR3 consists of 14 residues. The germline V gene has CDR1 SGHAT and CDR2 FQNNGV. J was trimmed by 10 bases and V by 4 bases; bases with no gene match: 4. CDR3 bases: TGTGCCAGCAGCTACTCGGGACTAGCGGGAGAGCAGTTCTTC. This sequence encodes CASSYSGLAGEQFF.

This clonotype has a count of ten or more. The genes are TRBV29-1 and TRBJ2-5; 7 nucleotides agree with TRBD1. This CDR3 has 14 residues. The V segment lost 4 bases and the J segment 1 base; nucleotides outside the gene matches: 6. CDR1 is SQVTM, CDR2 ANQGSEA, per germline. CDR3 amino acids: CSVVGDSFQETQYF. CDR3 nucleotides: TGCAGCGTTGTGGGGGACAGCTTCCAAGAGACCCAGTACTTC. Together with reference TRBV29-1 and TRBJ2-5, the CDR3 gives the full variable domain: SAVISQKPSRDICQRGTSLTIQCQVDSQVTMMFWYRQQPGQSLTLIATANQGSEATYESGFVIDKFPISRPNLTFSTLTVSNMSPEDSSIYLCSVVGDSFQETQYFGPGTRLLVL.

This clonotype was seen ten or more times. The CDR3 reads CATSDLAPVGEQFF. The CDR3 nucleotides read TGTGCCACCAGTGATTTGGCTCCTGTTGGTGAGCAGTTCTTC. The chain employs TRBV24-1 and TRBJ2-1; no firm D call. Germline V gives CDR1 KGHDR, CDR2 SFDVKD. Trimming took off 0 bases at V and 9 bases at J, with 11 bases between the two ends. This CDR3 has 14 residues.

This clonotype occurred many times. V usage is TRBV29-1 and J usage is TRBJ2-1; 12 bases fit TRBD2. CDR3 size: 16 residues. Germline V lookup: CDR1 SQVTM, CDR2 ANQGSEA. The trim removed 7 bases at V and 3 bases at J, leaving 10 bases unmatched. The CDR3: CSASGRALGVYNEQFF. In nucleotides, the CDR3 is TGCAGCGCTAGCGGGAGGGCCCTCGGGGTCTACAATGAGCAGTTCTTC.

This clonotype has a count of ten or more. The chain has TRBV7-2 and TRBJ2-5, with TRBD2 matching over 8 bases. The CDR3 runs to 15 residues. Looked up from germline, CDR1 is SGHTA and CDR2 is FQGNSA. After removal of 0 bases from V and 0 bases from J, the junction contained 0 bases not matched to a gene. CDR3: CASSLASGDQETQYF. The CDR3 coding sequence is TGTGCCAGCAGCTTAGCTAGCGGGGACCAAGAGACCCAGTACTTC.

A few counts support this clonotype. The chain is built from TRBV9 and TRBJ2-3; 10 nucleotides agree with TRBD2. V was pared by 1 base and J by 3 bases, with 5 bases of the junction left unmatched. The CDR3 sequence is 16 residues long. CDR1 is SGDLS, CDR2 YYNGEE, per germline. This CDR3 is CASSVQRGGRTDTQYF. CDR3 DNA sequence: TGTGCCAGCAGCGTACAGCGGGGGGGCCGAACAGATACGCAGTATTTT. The complete variable domain, with remaining parts taken from reference TRBV9 and TRBJ2-3, reads DSGVTQTPKHLITATGQRVTLRCSPRSGDLSVYWYQQSLDQGLQFLIQYYNGEERAKGNILERFSAQQFPDLHSELNLSSLELGDSALYFCASSVQRGGRTDTQYFGPGTRLTVL.

This clonotype was counted at least ten times. The chain uses TRBV9 and TRBJ2-1; D is ambiguous. From germline, CDR1 is SGDLS and CDR2 YYNGEE. This CDR3 has 15 amino acids. Trimming removed 0 bases at V and 4 bases at J, with 11 bases between. The CDR3 sequence: CASSVDGRVYNEQFF. CDR3 sequence (DNA): TGTGCCAGCAGCGTAGACGGAAGAGTATACAATGAGCAGTTCTTC. Drawing the rest from reference TRBV9 and TRBJ2-1, the complete variable domain is DSGVTQTPKHLITATGQRVTLRCSPRSGDLSVYWYQQSLDQGLQFLIQYYNGEERAKGNILERFSAQQFPDLHSELNLSSLELGDSALYFCASSVDGRVYNEQFFGPGTRLTVL.

This clonotype has a count of ten or more. This chain uses TRBV4-3 with TRBJ2-1; 11 nucleotides agree with TRBD2. With 0 bases clipped from V and 4 bases from J, the junction kept 5 bases outside the gene matches. This CDR3 contains 17 residues. CDR1 and CDR2 from the germline V gene are LGHNA and YSLEER. CDR3 DNA sequence: TGCGCCAGCAGCCAAGATGTAGCGGGAGGGCCTTACAATGAGCAGTTCTTC. Protein sequence: CASSQDVAGGPYNEQFF.

This clonotype was counted many times. This rearrangement joins TRBV4-1 to TRBJ2-7; 7 nucleotides agree with TRBD1. With V trimmed by 3 bases and J by 1 base, 18 bases remained unmatched. Germline CDR1 and CDR2: MGHRA and YSYEKL. This CDR3 contains 19 residues. In DNA form, the CDR3 reads TGCGCCAGCAGCCACACAACTAAGACAGGGTGGCCCTTTTCCTACGAGCAGTACTTC. Amino acid sequence: CASSHTTKTGWPFSYEQYF.

This clonotype turned up a few times. This chain connects TRBV10-3 to TRBJ1-5; TRBD1 might be the D (6 bases). The CDR3 loop spans 14 amino acids. The V gene lost 0 bases and the J gene lost 6 bases, with 9 bases spanning the gap. Germline V gives CDR1 ENHRY, CDR2 SYGVKD. CDR3 loop: CAISESGGPQPQHF. CDR3 nucleotide sequence: TGTGCCATCAGTGAGTCCGGGGGGCCTCAGCCCCAGCATTTT.

Comments on this clonotype: The junction differs from germline at one of its ends, possibly a read error. The chain has TRBV4-1 and TRBJ2-6; perhaps TRBD1 as D (5 bases). This CDR3 has 19 amino acids. Germline CDR1 MGHRA, CDR2 YSYEKL. CDR3 sequence (DNA): TGCGCCAGCAGCCCACTCACGGGCCCGTCCTCCTCTGGGGCCAACGTCCTGGCTTTC. Translated, it gives CASSPLTGPSSSGANVLAF.

The table lists this clonotype with many counts. This chain uses TRBV7-2 with TRBJ1-5; D remains ambiguous. Germline values: CDR1 SGHTA, CDR2 FQGNSA. This CDR3 region has 15 residues. V lost 5 bases and J 0 bases, leaving 11 bases between the germline ends. In DNA, the CDR3 is TGTGCCAGCAGCCTAATAATCTATAGCAATCAGCCCCAGCATTTT. This translates into CASSLIIYSNQPQHF. Combining the CDR3 with reference TRBV7-2 and TRBJ1-5 gives the whole variable domain GAGVSQSPSNKVTEKGKDVELRCDPISGHTALYWYRQSLGQGLEFLIYFQGNSAPDKSGLPSDRFSAERTGGSVSTLTIQRTQQEDSAVYLCASSLIIYSNQPQHFGDGTRLSIL.

This clonotype was detected many times. CDR3 sequence: CASSLTAGSFYGYTF. CDR3 sequence (DNA): TGTGCCAGCAGTCTCACGGCGGGCAGCTTCTATGGCTACACCTTC. J is TRBJ1-2 and V is TRBV6-5; D remains ambiguous. Trimming cost V 5 bases and J 4 bases, with 17 bases left between them. From germline, CDR1 is MNHEY and CDR2 SVGAGI. CDR3 length equals 15 residues.

There are many counts of this clonotype. The chain has TRBV29-1 and TRBJ2-1; D call uncertain. The CDR3 runs 10 residues. Looked up from germline, CDR1 is SQVTM and CDR2 is ANQGSEA. V lost 3 bases to trimming and J lost 8 bases, with 5 bases between them. The CDR3 nucleotides are TGCAGCGTTGATAGGGATGAGCAGTTCTTC. The encoded protein is CSVDRDEQFF.

This clonotype occurred many times. The J gene is TRBJ1-1, the V gene TRBV6-2 or TRBV6-3; maybe TRBD1 (6 bases). The germline V and J ends were trimmed by 2 bases and 0 bases, with 7 bases remaining between them. This CDR3 region has 14 residues. Germline CDR1 MNHEY, CDR2 SVGEGT. The CDR3 DNA reads TGTGCCAGCAGTTACAACAGGGTGAACACTGAAGCTTTCTTT. Translated, it gives CASSYNRVNTEAFF.

This clonotype was seen many times. The rearrangement links TRBV18 to TRBJ2-7; TRBD1 is a possible D gene (5 bases). Germline-derived CDR1 and CDR2 are KGHSH and LQKENI. The V gene lost 1 base and the J gene lost 3 bases, with 7 bases spanning the gap. This CDR3 spans 13 amino acids. CDR3 amino acids: CASSPRRDYEQYF. The CDR3 DNA reads as TGTGCCAGCTCACCACGCAGGGACTACGAGCAGTACTTC.

This clonotype was detected ten times or more. The J gene is TRBJ2-6, the V gene TRBV4-2, with 7 bases identical to TRBD1. In germline, CDR1 is LGHNA, CDR2 YNFKEQ. V lost 4 bases, J lost 0 bases, and 21 bases stayed unmatched. CDR3 size: 22 residues. The DNA for the CDR3 is TGTGCCAGCAGCCCCCCCACAAGGGGGCGAATACAGGGACGCTCTGGGGCCAACGTCCTGACTTTC. Protein product: CASSPPTRGRIQGRSGANVLTF.

This clonotype has ten or more counts. The genes are TRBV6-1 and TRBJ2-7; D remains ambiguous. CDR3 size: 12 residues. Germline assignment: CDR1 MNHNS and CDR2 SASEGT. Trimming shortened V by 6 bases and J by 3 bases, and 9 bases separated the two germline ends. CDR3 sequence (DNA): TGTGCCAGCAGCAACCTCCTCTACGAGCAGTACTTC. This gives the protein CASSNLLYEQYF.